The following is a T cell receptor (beta chain) sequence with its context. Its specific antigen is unknown. Base qualities are not provided; no much larger clone lies one nucleotide away. The data originate from a study of cytomegalovirus exposure and HLA in healthy donors (dated by TCRdb to between 2016 and 2019). Background for the entire study: In an earlier analysis of under 750 of the donors, less than 350 Gb of sequence data and approximately 100 million unique TCR beta sequences from about 179 million T cells were reported. An early release that covered 640 HLA-typed donors contained approximately 320 gigabases of sequencing data and tens of millions of unique TCR sequences. Of the approximately 400 genotyped donors, approximately 80% fell in the genetic ancestry cluster associated with self-reported Caucasian donors. The study aimed to test whether signatures of past pathogen exposure could be identified by cataloging public T cell receptors. The study profiled the T cell repertoires of approximately 700 subjects by immunosequencing and related them to cytomegalovirus serostatus. Besides the first cohort of under 700 subjects, a separate validation cohort made up of 95 to 150 different subjects was used. To predict cytomegalovirus infection status, the study combined high-throughput TCR immunosequencing, statistical association of individual TCRs with disease status, and machine learning. To study patterns of TCR occurrence, a later analysis re-analyzed previously published TCR beta repertoires from around 660 donors and added high-resolution HLA genotyping. In the later analysis, no new phenotypic data were used to find candidate immune exposures; instead, reliance was placed on TCR beta sequences and their occurrence across donors. To decide whether each TCR beta V gene segment behaved as functional or pseudogenic, an earlier analysis of nearly 600 of the donors relied on high-throughput TCR beta sequencing. Donor age, sex, ethnicity and CMV serostatus were compiled together with the repertoire data. A later genetic analysis took genome-wide SNP genotypes for about 65% of the 666 donors and used that subset as a discovery cohort. Every repertoire in the discovery cohort had been generated on one and the same sequencing platform. HLA typing covered class I and class II loci at four-digit resolution. The number of typed donors differed by locus: 629-630 for A, B, C, DRB1 and DQB1; approximately 520 for DQA1; 606 for DPA1; and approximately 450 for DPB1. Roughly five DR-DQ haplotypes were treated as single units for association and clustering because of strong linkage in the cohort. On average, roughly 250,000 unique TCR beta nucleotide sequences were sequenced per donor among 300 to 500 genotyped donors of the cohort, with 15% to 20% of those sequences being non-productive.

The library was built by means of the immunoSEQ multiplex PCR assay. A mixture of 60 forward primers for TCR Vbeta segments and 13 reverse primers for TCR Jbeta segments was used in the multiplex PCR. A multiplex PCR assay on genomic DNA amplified the CDR3 region of rearranged TCR beta genes. The amplified TCR beta libraries were sequenced on the Illumina HiSeq System as 87-base-pair reads. From the authors' description of their analysis: In a later analysis, 80 million or so unique TCR beta chains were counted across the approximately 620 repertoires, and roughly 10 million of these chains were shared by at least two donors. A nearest-neighbor algorithm error-corrected the raw reads and collapsed the reads into unique sequences, merging closely related sequences to remove PCR and sequencing errors. CDR3 sequences were aligned to IMGT reference sequences to assign V, D and J gene segments. For a sequence to be retained, at least a six-nucleotide match to both a V gene segment and a J gene segment was required. A rearrangement counted as productive if the CDR3 had no stop codons and remained in frame with V and J, and every other rearrangement counted as non-productive. Following IMGT convention, CDR3 was defined as the stretch from the second conserved V-encoded cysteine to the conserved J-encoded phenylalanine. The earlier analysis of 500 to 600 of the donors excluded sequences that lacked an unambiguous match to a single V gene segment. An earlier analysis of fewer than 750 of the donors classified V segments as functional when productive rearrangements were above 56.7% and as segregating when the standard deviation between donors was above 5%. A statistical classification framework was built for diagnosing cytomegalovirus status from the catalog of TCR beta chain sequences. In a later analysis, V and J genes were assigned by comparing TCR nucleotide sequences against IMGT/GENE-DB human TR gene sequences. Using the TCRdist pipeline, a later analysis assigned CDR3 sequences along with most-parsimonious VDJ recombination scenarios. In a later analysis, each TCR beta chain was defined by its CDR3 amino acid sequence together with its V-gene family, and reads without a unique V-gene family were excluded. In a later analysis, 500 to 650 highly shared, low-generation-probability nucleotide sequences were removed to address suspected cross-contamination and a sequencing artifact. A later analysis calculated a clonal expansion index for each public chain from normalized within-repertoire ranks of inferred template counts. A later analysis computed generation probabilities with a VDJ recombination model fitted to out-of-frame rearrangements, and checked the results against IGoR. In a later analysis, TCR-TCR, TCR-HLA and TCR-CMV co-occurrence was scored with hypergeometric tests, and a repertoire-size bias correction was applied to TCR pairs. False discovery rates were estimated in a later analysis by permuting HLA or CMV assignments 20 times. A later analysis grouped co-occurring TCRs with DBSCAN, adding TCRdist sequence similarity when clustering within HLA-allele-positive subsets. Co-occurrence clustering excluded repertoires with fewer than 30,000 or more than 120,000 public chains, plus five with anomalous nucleotide sharing. The source is immuneACCESS, and TCRdb retained only in-frame sequences with V and J called. Part of the clones is not carried over; for the studies checked, unresolved V genes explain less than half of this, and the remainder is unexplained. Clone size and the V and J calls come from that table; the DNA yielded D and trimming. This sample comprises about 200,000 clones, less than 90% of them detected only once. The leading ten clones occupy around 0.3% of the sample.

The investigation overall reported the following: Immune exposure information for the cohort was limited to CMV serostatus. In a later analysis, more than 15,000 TCR beta sequences were associated with specific HLA alleles at a false discovery rate of 0.05. Assigning TCR associations to individual alleles was difficult when HLA alleles, especially DR and DQ, strongly co-occurred. In an earlier analysis of approximately 600 of the donors, most TCR beta V segments were observed in productive rearrangements about 90% or about 30% of the time, broadly matching IMGT annotations. In a later analysis, the rate of TCR association differed among HLA loci, with DRB1 alleles having the most associated TCRs and HLA-C alleles having the fewest. A later genetic analysis associated a missense DCLRE1C variant with V-gene and J-gene trimming of TCR beta chains, and an independent cohort replicated the association. A further reported finding was that TCR beta sequences accurately predicted the HLA-A and HLA-B alleles for most subjects in the first cohort. Across donors, most TCR sequences were observed very rarely, whereas some public TCRs were present in many individuals. Sequencing depth was assumed to be roughly uniform across donors in the presence/absence analyses, though that assumption may not hold. Three of the identified cytomegalovirus-associated TCR beta chains were confirmed in vitro to be specific for cytomegalovirus antigens. Because HLA typing was missing for some donors at each locus, association tests included only the typed subset. A later analysis found that HLA-associated TCR beta chains were more clonally expanded and had lower generation probabilities than equally common non-associated chains. Because counts were too low, 15 to 20 rarely observed V segments, including chromosome 9 orphons, were excluded from the earlier analysis of some 590 of the donors. Linkage disequilibrium might explain the correlated functional status among segregating V segments, but an unknown experimental factor could not be excluded. Some IMGT-functional V segments, including TRBV6-2 and TRBV6-3, could not be distinguished by the 87-base-pair reads and were therefore excluded. The classifier was reported to diagnose cytomegalovirus status with high specificity and sensitivity in both the original cohort and the validation cohort. A total of 164 TCR beta chains were listed by the study as associated with cytomegalovirus. Several of the top co-occurrence clusters appeared to be linked to parvovirus B19, influenza, CMV and Epstein-Barr virus, according to a later analysis. The authors suggested that the approach could potentially be extended to other disease states and immunological phenotypes. A later analysis found that most CMV-associated TCR beta chains appeared HLA-restricted, with HLA associations seemingly driven largely by CMV exposure. In a later genetic analysis, fewer N-insertions in productive TCRs were reported among donors in an Asian-associated ancestry cluster than the roughly 700-donor mean. Only TCR beta chains were sequenced in this cohort, and the absence of alpha or paired-chain data limited detectable features. A group of highly shared sequence variants was considered likely to be a technical artifact of the sequencing pipeline.

There are 12 amino acids in the CDR3, from cysteine to phenylalanine inclusive. The kept DNA is CDR3 alone, 36 bases in frame from the first base. CDR1 and CDR2, looked up from the germline V gene, are SGDLS and YYNGEE. The junction shows trimming of 0 bases on V and 6 bases on J, plus 4 bases between the germline ends. The cohort comprised some 680 healthy bone marrow donors. At the time of sampling, every cohort member was nominally healthy, though immune exposures that went unrecorded were likely present. The donor was CMV seronegative and belonged to the group of 352 seronegative cohort members. Every donor gave a peripheral blood sample, and the peripheral blood mononuclear cells from that sample were used for TCR beta sequencing. Genomic DNA was extracted from the blood cell samples with the Qiagen DNeasy Blood Extraction Kit.

The chain joins TRBV9 to TRBJ2-1, with the D gene call left open. Material: PBMCs. This sequence was found in a woman between 25 and 40 years old in good health and CMV-seronegative. CDR3 protein: CASSVVSNEQFF. The DNA sequence reads TGTGCCAGCAGCGTAGTCAGCAATGAGCAGTTCTTC.